The 29 T cell receptor beta chains reported below all come from one sample, sequenced in a study of cytomegalovirus exposure and HLA in healthy donors. This PCR relied on a set of 60 Vbeta primers and 13 Jbeta primers. Here immunoSEQ multiplex PCR was the method, and the copy in TCRdb shows in-frame clones only, minus some. The table lists approximately 110,000 clones, 74% of them singletons. The sample comprised PBMCs. Source of these receptors: a man aged 50 to 60 in good health and CMV-seropositive.

This chain joins TRBV5-6 and TRBJ2-2; 11 bases match TRBD2. Germline assignment: CDR1 SGHDT and CDR2 YYEEEE. V dropped 2 bases and J dropped 6; count of bases not matched to a gene: 3. The CDR3 sequence is 15 residues long. CDR3 protein: CASSLLAGDPGELFF. CDR3 bases: TGTGCCAGCAGCTTACTAGCGGGAGACCCCGGGGAGCTGTTTTTT. The full variable domain, with the rest looked up from reference TRBV5-6 and TRBJ2-2, is DAGVTQSPTHLIKTRGQQVTLRCSPKSGHDTVSWYQQALGQGPQFIFQYYEEEERQRGNFPDRFSGHQFPNYSSELNVNALLLGDSALYLCASSLLAGDPGELFFGEGSRLTVL.

The chain links TRBV19 to TRBJ2-1, with 8 bases matching TRBD2. The germline V gene encodes CDR1 LNHDA and CDR2 SQIVND (reference sequence). There are 18 residues in the CDR3. V was pared by 3 bases and J by 4 bases, with 14 bases of the junction left unmatched. The CDR3 loop reads CASSMFPSGGHGYNEQFF. CDR3 coding DNA: TGTGCCAGTAGTATGTTCCCGAGCGGGGGACACGGATACAATGAGCAGTTCTTC.

The chain is built from TRBV9 and TRBJ2-7, with 10 bases fitting TRBD1. There are 16 residues in the CDR3. J was trimmed by 2 bases and V by 0 bases; bases with no gene match: 5. Per germline, CDR1 SGDLS and CDR2 YYNGEE. The CDR3 protein is CASSVASGQGTYEQYF. The CDR3 DNA is TGTGCCAGCAGCGTAGCTTCGGGACAGGGGACCTACGAGCAGTACTTC.

In this sample, this clone turned up once. V and J are TRBV7-6 and TRBJ2-3; D might be TRBD2 (5 bases). V lost 1 base to trimming and J lost 5 bases, with 10 bases between them. CDR3 length: 14 residues. CDR1 is SGHVS, CDR2 FNYEAQ, per germline. The CDR3 bases are TGTGCCAGCAGCTTAGATTGGGCGGGAGATACGCAGTATTTT. Protein: CASSLDWAGDTQYF.

Comments on this clone: The germline gene is not matched at one end of the junction; a read error may be the cause. V usage is TRBV6-5 and J usage is TRBJ1-1; D is perhaps TRBD1 (5 bases). Germline V lookup: CDR1 MNHEY, CDR2 SVGAGI. The CDR3 has 10 residues. The DNA of the CDR3 is TGTGCCAGCAGTGAAGCGGGGGAGGGCTTT. Its translation is CASSEAGEGF.

This chain joins TRBV7-2 and TRBJ1-3; 7 nucleotides agree with TRBD1. V was clipped by 1 base and J by 7 bases; unmatched bases: 1. This CDR3 region has 13 residues. Germline loops: CDR1 SGHTA, CDR2 FQGNSA. In nucleotides, the CDR3 is TGTGCCAGCAGCTTAGGAGGGGGCAACACCATATATTTT. This translates into CASSLGGGNTIYF.

This clone was observed a handful of times. The rearrangement joins TRBV6-1 to TRBJ1-1, with 8 positions matching TRBD1. Unmatched junction bases numbered 8, after V lost 2 bases and J lost 3 bases. The CDR3 contains 16 residues. Germline loops: CDR1 MNHNS, CDR2 SASEGT. The CDR3 DNA reads as TGTGCCAGCAGTGAATACCGGACAGGGATGGACACTGAAGCTTTCTTT. The encoded protein is CASSEYRTGMDTEAFF.

The chain links TRBV7-9 to TRBJ1-4, with 10 bases fitting TRBD1. The trim removed 2 bases at V and 8 bases at J, leaving 8 bases unmatched. CDR3 length: 16 residues. The germline CDR1 and CDR2 sequences are SEHNR and FQNEAQ (reference sequence). The CDR3, as DNA: TGTGCCAGCAGCTTAAACCCCGGGACAGGGGAAGAAAAACTGTTTTTT. It is translated as CASSLNPGTGEEKLFF.

The chain joins TRBV25-1 to TRBJ2-3; 13 bases map to TRBD2. J lost 0 bases, V lost 3 bases, and 6 bases had no gene match. Germline V gene lookup returns CDR1 MGHDK and CDR2 SYGVNS. The CDR3 runs to 18 residues. The CDR3 DNA is TGTGCCAGCAGTGACGCCGGACTAGCGGGGGAGAGCACAGATACGCAGTATTTT. This gives the protein CASSDAGLAGESTDTQYF.

This clone occurred once. The chain has TRBV5-1 and TRBJ1-6; tentatively, D is TRBD1 (6 bases). This CDR3 has 16 residues. Trimming removed 6 bases at V and 2 bases at J, with 15 bases between. From germline, CDR1 is SGHRS and CDR2 YFSETQ. The CDR3 sequence: CASTFRGGAYNSPLHF. The DNA for the CDR3 is TGCGCCAGCACCTTCCGGGGGGGCGCCTATAATTCACCCCTCCACTTT.

This rearrangement joins TRBV5-1 to TRBJ2-1; 9 bases line up with TRBD1. Germline CDR1 reads SGHRS; CDR2 reads YFSETQ. With V trimmed by 4 bases and J by 1 base, 9 bases remained unmatched. This CDR3 spans 17 amino acids. CDR3 amino acids: CASSAGQGVGSYNEQFF. The CDR3 region has the DNA TGCGCCAGCAGCGCGGGACAGGGTGTTGGGTCCTACAATGAGCAGTTCTTC.

The V gene is TRBV7-8, the J gene TRBJ2-1; 10 positions agree with TRBD2. Per germline, CDR1 SGHVS and CDR2 FQNEAQ. The length of the CDR3 is 15 residues. With 5 bases clipped from V and 5 bases from J, the junction kept 6 bases outside the gene matches. The CDR3, as DNA: TGTGCCAGCAGCCCTACTAGCGGGATAGACAATGAGCAGTTCTTC. The encoded protein is CASSPTSGIDNEQFF. Complete variable domain (other parts from reference TRBV7-8 and TRBJ2-1): GAGVSQSPRYKVAKRGQDVALRCDPISGHVSLFWYQQALGQGPEFLTYFQNEAQLDKSGLPSDRFFAERPEGSVSTLKIQRTQQEDSAVYLCASSPTSGIDNEQFFGPGTRLTVL.

The chain couples TRBV2 to TRBJ1-2; D call uncertain. V dropped 4 bases and J dropped 10 bases, with 10 bases sitting between them. CDR3 length: 11 amino acids. Germline-derived CDR1 and CDR2 are SNHLY and FYNNEI. The CDR3: CASSAGSFYTF. DNA for the CDR3: TGTGCCAGCAGTGCGGGAAGTTTCTACACCTTC.

The rearrangement uses TRBV5-1 and TRBJ2-1; TRBD2 agrees at 7 bases. From germline, CDR1 is SGHRS and CDR2 YFSETQ. This CDR3 region has 15 residues. The ends lost 4 bases at V and 7 bases at J; junction bases unmatched: 11. Here the CDR3 reads CASSPERDTSNEQFF. The CDR3 nucleotides read TGCGCCAGCAGCCCAGAGCGGGATACTTCGAATGAGCAGTTCTTC.

The chain combines TRBV7-9 with TRBJ2-6, with 8 bases matching TRBD1. The CDR3 length is 17 residues. Looked up from germline, CDR1 is SEHNR and CDR2 is FQNEAQ (reference sequence). V dropped 3 bases and J dropped 1; count of bases not matched to a gene: 5. CDR3 residues: CASSFGQGLSGANVLTF. CDR3 nucleotides: TGTGCCAGCAGCTTCGGACAGGGCCTTTCTGGGGCCAACGTCCTGACTTTC.

The chain employs TRBV2 and TRBJ1-5; TRBD1 matches at 9 bases. The CDR3 contains 15 residues. V shed 1 base and J 5 bases; nucleotides not matched to a gene: 3. Germline lookup yields CDR1 SNHLY and CDR2 FYNNEI. The DNA for the CDR3 is TGTGCCAGCAGTGAAGGACAGGGGGTCCATCAGCCCCAGCATTTT. Translating gives CASSEGQGVHQPQHF.

The chain recombines TRBV4-1 with TRBJ1-5; a possible D gene is TRBD1 (5 bases). This CDR3 is built from 16 residues. V was trimmed by 3 bases and J by 4 bases, leaving 16 bases between them. Looked up from germline, CDR1 is MGHRA and CDR2 is YSYEKL. In DNA form, the CDR3 reads TGCGCCAGCAGCCAGGGGGTTGCAGCGGGTAATCAGCCCCAGCATTTT. This sequence encodes CASSQGVAAGNQPQHF.

The chain is built from TRBV5-4 and TRBJ1-1, with D possibly matching TRBD1 (6 bases). The CDR3 consists of 14 residues. V lost 3 bases to trimming and J lost 4 bases, with 13 bases between them. CDR1 and CDR2 (germline): SGHNT, YYREEE (reference sequence). The DNA for the CDR3 is TGTGCCAGCAGCTCACAGGGTGAGGGCACTGAAGCTTTCTTT. Its translation is CASSSQGEGTEAFF.

V usage is TRBV21-1 and J usage is TRBJ2-5; whether TRBD2, the table's D call, matches the DNA was not checked. TRBJ2-7 matches the DNA end more closely, so the J call is doubtful. TRBV21-1 corresponds to a pseudogene. This CDR3 is 17 amino acids long. The CDR3: CASRQEGLAGGSYEQYF. The CDR3 DNA sequence: TGTGCCAGCCGACAAGAAGGACTAGCGGGGGGCTCCTACGAGCAGTACTTC.

The chain carries TRBV19 and TRBJ1-1; 7 bases line up with TRBD1. Germline V lookup: CDR1 LNHDA, CDR2 SQIVND (reference sequence). The CDR3 is 13 amino acids. Germline trimming cut 7 bases from V and 5 bases from J; bases unmatched to any gene: 7. CDR3 in amino acids: CASTKGAITEAFF. CDR3 DNA sequence: TGTGCCAGTACCAAGGGGGCGATAACTGAAGCTTTCTTT. Supplemented by reference TRBV19 and TRBJ1-1, the full variable domain reads DGGITQSPKYLFRKEGQNVTLSCEQNLNHDAMYWYRQDPGQGLRLIYYSQIVNDFQKGDIAEGYSVSREKKESFPLTVTSAQKNPTAFYLCASTKGAITEAFFGQGTRLTVV.

V and J are TRBV4-2 and TRBJ1-2; D unresolved. Germline values: CDR1 LGHNA, CDR2 YNFKEQ. The ends were cut back, 0 bases at V and 1 base at J, with 12 bases in the middle. The CDR3 consists of 16 residues. The CDR3 DNA reads as TGTGCCAGCAGCCAAGAAGCGGAGGGATATAACTATGGCTACACCTTC. Its protein is CASSQEAEGYNYGYTF.

The chain joins TRBV4-1 to TRBJ1-2; 7 bases map to TRBD1. The germline V gene encodes CDR1 MGHRA and CDR2 YSYEKL. The CDR3 runs to 14 residues. V gave up 4 bases and J gave up 8 bases; unmatched junction bases: 10. The CDR3 DNA sequence: TGCGCCAGCAGCCCCTATCCGACAGGGAGAGGCTACACCTTC. As protein: CASSPYPTGRGYTF.

The V call is TRBV30, the J call TRBJ2-7; the match to TRBD2 covers 11 bases. CDR1 and CDR2 (germline): GTSNPN, SVGIG (reference sequence). V lost 2 bases and J lost 3; bases outside the gene matches: 12. CDR3 length: 17 amino acids. The CDR3 coding sequence is TGTGCCTGGAGTCAACTAGCGGGAGCCCGAACCGACTACGAGCAGTACTTC. Protein sequence: CAWSQLAGARTDYEQYF.

The gene calls are TRBV25-1 and TRBJ2-5; 9 bases align to TRBD2. CDR1 MGHDK and CDR2 SYGVNS come from the germline V gene. The CDR3 runs to 16 residues. The V and J ends lost 3 bases and 1 base, in that order; junction bases with no gene match: 6. The CDR3 DNA reads TGTGCCAGCAGTGAGCTCGGTAGCGGGGGCCAAGAGACCCAGTACTTC. Translation: CASSELGSGGQETQYF.

V is TRBV7-3 and J is TRBJ2-2; D may be TRBD2 (6 bases). The CDR3 has 15 amino acids. Germline CDR1 reads SGHTA; CDR2 reads FQGTGA. Trimming left V 3 bases short and J 6 bases short, with 14 bases between. The CDR3 nucleotides are TGTGCCAGCAGCTTCCGGGGGTCTTTAGCCGGGGAGCTGTTTTTT. This codes for CASSFRGSLAGELFF.

The chain is built from TRBV29-1 and TRBJ2-1, with D possibly matching TRBD2 (5 bases). The germline V gene has CDR1 SQVTM and CDR2 ANQGSEA. Trimming stripped 0 bases from V and 7 bases from J, with 10 bases between. The CDR3 loop spans 13 amino acids. The CDR3 DNA reads as TGCAGCGTTGAAGAGGGTTCGGGGAATGAGCAGTTCTTC. Protein product: CSVEEGSGNEQFF.

This chain links TRBV19 with TRBJ1-5; TRBD1 agrees at 7 bases. The CDR3 length is 17 residues. From germline, CDR1 is LNHDA and CDR2 SQIVND (reference sequence). J gave up 6 bases and V 4 bases, and 15 bases lay outside the gene matches. The CDR3 loop reads CASSTPEGAIWLQPQHF. In DNA, the CDR3 is TGTGCCAGTAGTACCCCGGAGGGGGCGATTTGGCTTCAGCCCCAGCATTTT.

This clone showed up just a few times. J is TRBJ1-2 and V is TRBV5-4, with D possibly TRBD1 on 6 matching bases. The CDR3 extends over 15 amino acids. V was shortened by 0 bases and J by 2 bases, with 11 bases between the two germline ends. Germline-derived CDR1 and CDR2 are SGHNT and YYREEE (reference sequence). CDR3: CASSLAQGRNYGYTF. In DNA form, the CDR3 reads TGTGCCAGCAGCTTGGCTCAGGGGCGGAACTATGGCTACACCTTC.

V is TRBV9 and J is TRBJ2-5; 8 positions agree with TRBD1. CDR3 length equals 13 residues. V dropped 1 base and J dropped 4; count of bases not matched to a gene: 0. CDR1 and CDR2 from the germline V gene are SGDLS and YYNGEE. The CDR3 here is CASSVTGGETQYF. The CDR3 bases are TGTGCCAGCAGCGTAACAGGGGGAGAGACCCAGTACTTC.